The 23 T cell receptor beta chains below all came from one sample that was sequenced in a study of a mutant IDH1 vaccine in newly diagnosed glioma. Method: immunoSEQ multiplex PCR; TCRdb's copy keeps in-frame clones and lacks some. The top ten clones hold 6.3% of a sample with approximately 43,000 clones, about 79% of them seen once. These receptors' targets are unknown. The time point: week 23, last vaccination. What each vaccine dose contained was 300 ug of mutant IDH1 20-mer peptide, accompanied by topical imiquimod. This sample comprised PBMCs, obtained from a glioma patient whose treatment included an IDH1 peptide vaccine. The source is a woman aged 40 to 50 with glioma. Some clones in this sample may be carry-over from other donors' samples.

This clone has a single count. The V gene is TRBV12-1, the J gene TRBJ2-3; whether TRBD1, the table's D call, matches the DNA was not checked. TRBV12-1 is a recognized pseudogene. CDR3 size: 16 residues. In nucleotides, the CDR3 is TGTGCCAGCAGCTTTTGCAAAGGACAGGGCACAGATACGCAGTATTTT. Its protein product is CASSFCKGQGTDTQYF.

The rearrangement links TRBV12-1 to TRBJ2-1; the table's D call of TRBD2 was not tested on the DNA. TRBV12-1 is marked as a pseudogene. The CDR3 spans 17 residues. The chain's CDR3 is CASSFDLAGEKSNEQFF. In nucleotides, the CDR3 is TGTGCCAGCAGCTTTGACCTAGCGGGAGAGAAATCCAATGAGCAGTTCTTC.

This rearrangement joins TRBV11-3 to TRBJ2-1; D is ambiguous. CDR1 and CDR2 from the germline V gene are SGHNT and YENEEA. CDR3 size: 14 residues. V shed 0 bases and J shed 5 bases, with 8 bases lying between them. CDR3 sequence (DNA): TGTGCCAGCAGCTTAGAGGGTTTGGACAATGAGCAGTTCTTC. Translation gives CASSLEGLDNEQFF. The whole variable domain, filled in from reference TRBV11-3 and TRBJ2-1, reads EAGVVQSPRYKIIEKKQPVAFWCNPISGHNTLYWYLQNLGQGPELLIRYENEEAVDDSQLPKDRFSAERLKGVDSTLKIQPAELGDSAVYLCASSLEGLDNEQFFGPGTRLTVL.

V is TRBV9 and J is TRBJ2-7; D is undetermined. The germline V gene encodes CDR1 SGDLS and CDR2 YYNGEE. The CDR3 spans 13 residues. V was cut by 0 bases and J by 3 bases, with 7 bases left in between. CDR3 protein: CASSVAEVYEQYF. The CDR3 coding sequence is TGTGCCAGCAGCGTAGCTGAAGTCTACGAGCAGTACTTC.

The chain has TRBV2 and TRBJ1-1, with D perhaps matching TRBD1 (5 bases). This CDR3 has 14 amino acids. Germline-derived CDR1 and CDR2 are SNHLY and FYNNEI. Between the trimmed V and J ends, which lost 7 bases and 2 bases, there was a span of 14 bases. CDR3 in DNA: TGTGCCAGCATGGGACGGGAAGTTAACACTGAAGCTTTCTTT. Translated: CASMGREVNTEAFF.

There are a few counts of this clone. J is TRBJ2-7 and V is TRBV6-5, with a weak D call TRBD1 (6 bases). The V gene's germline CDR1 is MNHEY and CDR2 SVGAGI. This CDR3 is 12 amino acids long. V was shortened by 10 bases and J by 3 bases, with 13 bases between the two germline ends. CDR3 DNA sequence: TGTGCCACTAGGACAGTAGGCTACGAGCAGTACTTC. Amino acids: CATRTVGYEQYF.

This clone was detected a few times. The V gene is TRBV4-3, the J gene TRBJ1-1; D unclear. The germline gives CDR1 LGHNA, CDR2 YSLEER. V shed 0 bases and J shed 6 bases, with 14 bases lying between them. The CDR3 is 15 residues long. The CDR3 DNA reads TGCGCCAGCAGCCAAGATCTGGACCAATATTCTGAAGCTTTCTTT. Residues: CASSQDLDQYSEAFF.

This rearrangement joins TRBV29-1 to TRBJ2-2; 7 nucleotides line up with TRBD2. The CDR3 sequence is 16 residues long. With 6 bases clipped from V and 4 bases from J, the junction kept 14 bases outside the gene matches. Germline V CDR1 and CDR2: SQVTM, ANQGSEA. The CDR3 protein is CSVRQQGGSGTGELFF. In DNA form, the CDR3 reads TGCAGCGTGAGACAGCAGGGCGGGAGTGGCACCGGGGAGCTGTTTTTT.

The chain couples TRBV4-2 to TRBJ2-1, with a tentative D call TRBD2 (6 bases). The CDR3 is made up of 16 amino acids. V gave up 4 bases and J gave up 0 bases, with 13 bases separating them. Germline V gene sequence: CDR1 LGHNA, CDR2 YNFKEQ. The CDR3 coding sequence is TGTGCCAGCAGCCTAGCGGCCCCGAGCTCCTACAATGAGCAGTTCTTC. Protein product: CASSLAAPSSYNEQFF.

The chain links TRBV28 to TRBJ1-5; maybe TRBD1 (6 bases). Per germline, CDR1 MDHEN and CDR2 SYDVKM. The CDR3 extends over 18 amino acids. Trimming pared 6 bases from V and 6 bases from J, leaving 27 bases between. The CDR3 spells CASSPPSRQGSFGQPQHF. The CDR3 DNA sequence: TGTGCCAGCAGCCCTCCTTCCCGTCAGGGGAGCTTTGGTCAGCCCCAGCATTTT.

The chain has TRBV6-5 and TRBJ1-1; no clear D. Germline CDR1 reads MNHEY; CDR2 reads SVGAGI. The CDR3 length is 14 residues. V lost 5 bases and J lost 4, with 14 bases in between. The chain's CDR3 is CASSQDVIGTEAFF. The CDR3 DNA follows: TGTGCCAGCAGTCAGGACGTGATAGGCACTGAAGCTTTCTTT.

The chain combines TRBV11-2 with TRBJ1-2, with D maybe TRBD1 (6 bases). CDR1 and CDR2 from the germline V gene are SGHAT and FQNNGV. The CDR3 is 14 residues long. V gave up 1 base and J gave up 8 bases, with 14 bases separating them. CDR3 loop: CASSLVARGTGYTF. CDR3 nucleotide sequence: TGTGCCAGCAGCTTAGTGGCCAGGGGAACAGGCTACACCTTC. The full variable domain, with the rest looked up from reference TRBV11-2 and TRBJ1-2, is EAGVAQSPRYKIIEKRQSVAFWCNPISGHATLYWYQQILGQGPKLLIQFQNNGVVDDSQLPKDRFSAERLKGVDSTLKIQPAKLEDSAVYLCASSLVARGTGYTFGSGTRLTVV.

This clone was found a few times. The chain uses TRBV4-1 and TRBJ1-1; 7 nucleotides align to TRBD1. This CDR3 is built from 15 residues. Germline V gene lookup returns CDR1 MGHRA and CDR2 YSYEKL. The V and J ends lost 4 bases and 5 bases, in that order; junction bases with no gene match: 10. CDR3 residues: CASSLLPQGGTEAFF. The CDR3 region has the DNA TGCGCCAGCAGCCTACTACCTCAGGGGGGGACTGAAGCTTTCTTT.

The CDR3 protein is CASSPVREGQGEQFF. The CDR3 region has the DNA TGTGCCAGCTCACCGGTGCGGGAGGGCCAGGGAGAGCAGTTCTTC. The J gene is TRBJ2-1, the V gene TRBV18; 9 nucleotides agree with TRBD2. V was clipped by 3 bases and J by 10 bases; unmatched bases: 10. The CDR3 consists of 15 residues. Germline CDR1 KGHSH, CDR2 LQKENI.

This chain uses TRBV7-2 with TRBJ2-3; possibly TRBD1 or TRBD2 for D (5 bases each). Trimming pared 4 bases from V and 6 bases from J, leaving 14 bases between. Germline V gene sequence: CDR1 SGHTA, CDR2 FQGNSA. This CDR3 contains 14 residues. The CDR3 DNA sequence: TGTGCCAGCAGCTCCCGGGGACGGGGCGATACGCAGTATTTT. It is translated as CASSSRGRGDTQYF.

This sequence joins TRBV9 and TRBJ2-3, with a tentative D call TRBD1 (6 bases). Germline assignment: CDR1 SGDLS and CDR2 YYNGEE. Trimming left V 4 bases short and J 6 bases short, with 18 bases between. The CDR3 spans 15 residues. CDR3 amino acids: CASSPAWGQGDTQYF. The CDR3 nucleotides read TGTGCCAGCAGCCCCGCCTGGGGTCAGGGGGATACGCAGTATTTT.

The CDR3 DNA sequence: TGTGCCAGCAGTCCCCGGGCAGGACCAAGCTCTGGAAACACCATATATTTT. It codes for CASSPRAGPSSGNTIYF. This chain uses TRBV25-1 with TRBJ1-3; D ambiguous. CDR1 and CDR2 (germline): MGHDK, SYGVNS. The V end was cut by 5 bases, the J end by 0 bases, with 17 bases between. This CDR3 is built from 17 residues.

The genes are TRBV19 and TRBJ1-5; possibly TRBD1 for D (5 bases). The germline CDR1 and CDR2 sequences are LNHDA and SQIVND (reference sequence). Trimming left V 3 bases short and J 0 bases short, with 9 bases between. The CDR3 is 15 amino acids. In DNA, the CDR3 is TGTGCCAGTAGTATTACAGGATATAGCAATCAGCCCCAGCATTTT. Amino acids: CASSITGYSNQPQHF.

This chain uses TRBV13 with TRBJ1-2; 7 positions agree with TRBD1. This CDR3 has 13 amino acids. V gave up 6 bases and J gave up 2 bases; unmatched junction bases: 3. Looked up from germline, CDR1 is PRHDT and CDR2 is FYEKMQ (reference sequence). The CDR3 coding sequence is TGTGCCAGCAGTTCAGGGGGAAACTATGGCTACACCTTC. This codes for CASSSGGNYGYTF.

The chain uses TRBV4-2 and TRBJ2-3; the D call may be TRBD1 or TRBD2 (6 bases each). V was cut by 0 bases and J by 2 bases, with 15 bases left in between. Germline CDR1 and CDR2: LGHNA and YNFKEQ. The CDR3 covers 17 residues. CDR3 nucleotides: TGTGCCAGCAGCCAAGATGGACGGGGGCCCCCCACAGATACGCAGTATTTT. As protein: CASSQDGRGPPTDTQYF.

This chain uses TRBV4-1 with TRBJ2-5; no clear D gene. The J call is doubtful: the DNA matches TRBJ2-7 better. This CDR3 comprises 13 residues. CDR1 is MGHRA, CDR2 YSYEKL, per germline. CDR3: CASSQEGIGEQYF. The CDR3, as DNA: TGCGCCAGCAGCCAAGAAGGGATCGGCGAGCAGTACTTC.

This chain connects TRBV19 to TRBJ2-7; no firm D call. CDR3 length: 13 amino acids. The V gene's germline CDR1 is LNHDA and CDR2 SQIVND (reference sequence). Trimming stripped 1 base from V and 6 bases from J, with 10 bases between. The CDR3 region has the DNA TGTGCCAGTAGTATAGGCGCCTGGAGCGAGCAGTACTTC. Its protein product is CASSIGAWSEQYF.

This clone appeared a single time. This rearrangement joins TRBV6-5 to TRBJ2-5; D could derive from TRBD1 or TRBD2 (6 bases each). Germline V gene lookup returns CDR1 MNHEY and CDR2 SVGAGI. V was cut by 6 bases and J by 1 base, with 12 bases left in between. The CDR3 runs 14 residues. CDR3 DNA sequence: TGTGCCAGCAGCCTACAGGGACTCCAAGAGACCCAGTACTTC. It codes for CASSLQGLQETQYF.